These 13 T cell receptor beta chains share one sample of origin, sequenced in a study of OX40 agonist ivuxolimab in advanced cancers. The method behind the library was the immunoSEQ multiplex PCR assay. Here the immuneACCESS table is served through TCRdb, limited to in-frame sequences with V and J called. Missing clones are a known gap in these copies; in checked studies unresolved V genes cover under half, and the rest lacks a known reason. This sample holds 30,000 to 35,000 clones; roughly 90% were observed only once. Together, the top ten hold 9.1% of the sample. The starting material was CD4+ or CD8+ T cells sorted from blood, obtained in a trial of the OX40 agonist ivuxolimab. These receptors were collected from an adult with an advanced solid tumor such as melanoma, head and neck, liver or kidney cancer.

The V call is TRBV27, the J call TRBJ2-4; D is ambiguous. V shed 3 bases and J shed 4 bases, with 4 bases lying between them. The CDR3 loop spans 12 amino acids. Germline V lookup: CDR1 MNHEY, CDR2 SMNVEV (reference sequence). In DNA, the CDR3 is TGTGCCAGCAGTTTCCCGAAAAACATTCAGTACTTC. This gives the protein CASSFPKNIQYF.

CDR3 DNA: TGTGCCAGCAGCTTAATCCCCCGCCGGGGAGAGGAGACCCAGTACTTC. It specifies CASSLIPRRGEETQYF. The V and J genes are TRBV7-6 and TRBJ2-5; possible D gene TRBD2, 5 bases. V was cut by 2 bases and J by 5 bases, with 18 bases left in between. CDR3 length: 16 residues. CDR1 is SGHVS, CDR2 FNYEAQ, per germline.

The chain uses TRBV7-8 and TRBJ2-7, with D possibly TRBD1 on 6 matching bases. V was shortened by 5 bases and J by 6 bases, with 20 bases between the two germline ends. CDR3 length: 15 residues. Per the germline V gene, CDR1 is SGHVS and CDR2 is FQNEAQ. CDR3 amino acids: CASSTLMVQGPEQYF. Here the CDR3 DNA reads TGTGCCAGCAGCACACTAATGGTACAGGGACCCGAGCAGTACTTC.

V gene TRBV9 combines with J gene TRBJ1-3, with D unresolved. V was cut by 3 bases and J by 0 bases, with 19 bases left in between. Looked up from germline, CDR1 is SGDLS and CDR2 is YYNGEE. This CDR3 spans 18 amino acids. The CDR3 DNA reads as TGTGCCAGCAGCGCCGGGGTCGGGAGGGCAGCCTCTGGAAACACCATATATTTT. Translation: CASSAGVGRAASGNTIYF.

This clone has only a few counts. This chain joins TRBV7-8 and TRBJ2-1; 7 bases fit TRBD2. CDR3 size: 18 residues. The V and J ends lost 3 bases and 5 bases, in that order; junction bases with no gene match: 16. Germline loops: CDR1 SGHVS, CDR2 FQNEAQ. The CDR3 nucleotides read TGTGCCAGCAGCTTCATACTCGGGTCTGGCGGGAGAAACAATGAGCAGTTCTTC. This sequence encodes CASSFILGSGGRNNEQFF.

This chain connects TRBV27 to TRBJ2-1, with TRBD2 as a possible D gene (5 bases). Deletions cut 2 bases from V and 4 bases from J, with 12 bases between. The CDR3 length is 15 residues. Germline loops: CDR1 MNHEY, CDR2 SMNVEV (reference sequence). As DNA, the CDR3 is TGTGCCAGCAGTTTAAGTAGCGTAAGATACAATGAGCAGTTCTTC. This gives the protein CASSLSSVRYNEQFF.

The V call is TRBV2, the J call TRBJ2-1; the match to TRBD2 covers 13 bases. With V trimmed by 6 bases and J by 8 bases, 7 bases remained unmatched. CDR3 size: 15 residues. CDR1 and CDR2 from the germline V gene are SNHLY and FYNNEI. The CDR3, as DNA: TGTGCCAGCAGCGGGACTAGCGGGATATGGGATGAGCAGTTCTTC. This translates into CASSGTSGIWDEQFF.

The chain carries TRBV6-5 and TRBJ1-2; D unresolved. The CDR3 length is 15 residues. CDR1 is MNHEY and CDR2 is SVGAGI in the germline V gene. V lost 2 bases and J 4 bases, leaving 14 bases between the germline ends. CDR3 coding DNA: TGTGCCAGCAGTTACGGGCAGCCCCCCCTCTATGGCTACACCTTC. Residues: CASSYGQPPLYGYTF.

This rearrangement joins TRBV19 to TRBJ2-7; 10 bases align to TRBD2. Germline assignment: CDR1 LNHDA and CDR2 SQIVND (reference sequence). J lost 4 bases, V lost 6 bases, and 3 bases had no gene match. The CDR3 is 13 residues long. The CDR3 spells CASRRTSGYEQYF. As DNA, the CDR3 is TGTGCCAGTAGAAGGACTAGCGGATACGAGCAGTACTTC.

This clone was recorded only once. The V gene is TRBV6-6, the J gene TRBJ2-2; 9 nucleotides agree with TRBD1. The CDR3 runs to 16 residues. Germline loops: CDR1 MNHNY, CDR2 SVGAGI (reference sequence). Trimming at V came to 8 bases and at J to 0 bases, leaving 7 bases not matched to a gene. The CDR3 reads CASESTGGPNTGELFF. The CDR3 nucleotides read TGTGCCAGCGAATCCACAGGGGGCCCGAACACCGGGGAGCTGTTTTTT.

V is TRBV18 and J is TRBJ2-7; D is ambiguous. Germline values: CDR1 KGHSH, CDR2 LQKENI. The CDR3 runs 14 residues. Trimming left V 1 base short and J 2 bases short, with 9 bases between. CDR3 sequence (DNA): TGTGCCAGCTCACCACGGTACCCGACCTACGAGCAGTACTTC. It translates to CASSPRYPTYEQYF. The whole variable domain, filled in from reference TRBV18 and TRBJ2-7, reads NAGVMQNPRHLVRRRGQEARLRCSPMKGHSHVYWYRQLPEEGLKFMVYLQKENIIDESGMPKERFSAEFPKEGPSILRIQQVVRGDSAAYFCASSPRYPTYEQYFGPGTRLTVT.

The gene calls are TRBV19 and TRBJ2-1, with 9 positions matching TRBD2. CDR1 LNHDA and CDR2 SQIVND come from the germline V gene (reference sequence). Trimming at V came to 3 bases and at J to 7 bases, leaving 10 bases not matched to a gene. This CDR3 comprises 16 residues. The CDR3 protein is CASSIWAGGPRNEQFF. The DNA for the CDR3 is TGTGCCAGTAGTATCTGGGCGGGAGGGCCGCGGAATGAGCAGTTCTTC.

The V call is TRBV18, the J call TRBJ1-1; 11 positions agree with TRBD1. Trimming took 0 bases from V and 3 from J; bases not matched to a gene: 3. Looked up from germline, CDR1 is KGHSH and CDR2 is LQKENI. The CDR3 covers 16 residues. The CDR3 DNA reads TGTGCCAGCTCACCACCAGGACAGGGGGCCGACACTGAAGCTTTCTTT. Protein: CASSPPGQGADTEAFF. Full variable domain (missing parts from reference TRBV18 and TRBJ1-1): NAGVMQNPRHLVRRRGQEARLRCSPMKGHSHVYWYRQLPEEGLKFMVYLQKENIIDESGMPKERFSAEFPKEGPSILRIQQVVRGDSAAYFCASSPPGQGADTEAFFGQGTRLTVV.